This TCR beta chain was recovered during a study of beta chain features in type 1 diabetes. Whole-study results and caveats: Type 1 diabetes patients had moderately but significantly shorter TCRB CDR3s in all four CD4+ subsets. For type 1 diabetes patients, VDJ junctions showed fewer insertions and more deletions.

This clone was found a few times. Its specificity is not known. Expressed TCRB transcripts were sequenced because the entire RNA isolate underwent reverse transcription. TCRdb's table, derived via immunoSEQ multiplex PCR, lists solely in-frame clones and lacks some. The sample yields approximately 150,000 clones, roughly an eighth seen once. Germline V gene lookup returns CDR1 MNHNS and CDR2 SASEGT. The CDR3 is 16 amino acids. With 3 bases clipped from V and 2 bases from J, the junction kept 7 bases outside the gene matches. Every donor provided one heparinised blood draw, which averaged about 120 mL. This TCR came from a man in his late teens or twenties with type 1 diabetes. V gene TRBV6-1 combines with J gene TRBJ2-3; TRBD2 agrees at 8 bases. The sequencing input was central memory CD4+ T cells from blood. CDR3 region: CASSDPISGDTDTQYF. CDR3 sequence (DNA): TGTGCCAGCAGTGATCCTATTAGCGGGGACACAGATACGCAGTATTTT.